This TCR beta chain was found in a study of blood T cells in healthy people across ages. PCR was performed a second time for about 6 to 11 cycles using a sample-barcoded 5' primer and a J-beta primer mix. The study obtained at least 2.5 million CDR3-containing paired-end reads from every sample. In TCRdb, the 5' RACE reads were re-called with MiXCR into one record per CDR3 protein. The profile shows around 800,000 distinct CDR3 sequences, 35% to 50% of them singletons. The CDR3 has 15 residues. The germline gives CDR1 MRHNA, CDR2 SNTAGT. V was pared by 6 bases and J by 1 base, with 3 bases of the junction left unmatched. Of note for this clonotype: Its target is not known.

Researchers isolated at least 6 million PBMCs per sample. General observations from the study: Estimates drawn from one million T cells were deemed to understate diversity. Higher diversity, along with more naive CD4+ cells, distinguished long-lived donors from aged donors.

The sequenced sample consisted of blood. The TCR was taken from an older man in good health. The J gene is TRBJ2-3, the V gene TRBV6-4, with 11 bases that match TRBD2. Here the CDR3 reads CASRMTSGGTDTQYF. CDR3 bases: TGTGCCAGCAGGATGACTAGCGGGGGCACAGATACGCAGTATTTT.